Here is one T cell receptor beta chain with its context. The antigen remains unidentified. PCR amplification relied on 60 Vbeta primers (plus 13 Jbeta primers). Generated by immunoSEQ multiplex PCR, the TCRdb table keeps only in-frame clones and is missing some. The profile covers under 200,000 clones, with approximately 78% appearing a single time and roughly 0.75% taken by the ten largest. The record originates from a study of cytomegalovirus exposure and HLA in healthy donors. Study-level results: Rarity marked most TCR sequences, yet some public TCRs occurred in many donors.

Trimming stripped 4 bases from V and 3 bases from J, with 22 bases between. Germline assignment: CDR1 LGHNT and CDR2 FRNRAP. The CDR3 is 17 residues long. The sequence was collected from a young woman in good health and CMV-seronegative. The sequenced material came from PBMCs. The chain joins TRBV12-5 to TRBJ2-7, with a weak D call TRBD1 (7 bases). CDR3 sequence reads: CASGSPQGGPSLYEQYF. CDR3 nucleotide sequence: TGTGCTAGTGGTTCCCCCCAGGGGGGACCATCCCTCTACGAGCAGTACTTC.